This TCR beta chain derives from a study of control samples from healthy donors and cancer patients. The table came from immunoSEQ multiplex PCR; TCRdb's copy has only in-frame clones and leaves some out. The sample lists over 110,000 clones, roughly 92% occurring once. This CDR3 contains 16 residues. V lost 1 base to trimming and J lost 1 base, with 11 bases between them. Per the germline V gene, CDR1 is SGHKS and CDR2 is YYEKEE (reference sequence). This TCR came from a young man in good health. The chain employs TRBV5-5 and TRBJ2-2, with D tentatively TRBD2 (6 bases). The sequenced sample consisted of blood. This CDR3 reads CASSLLLALNTGELFF. CDR3 coding DNA: TGTGCCAGCAGCTTGCTCCTAGCGTTGAACACCGGGGAGCTGTTTTTT.